These 11 T cell receptor beta chains came from one sample sequenced in a study of T cell changes during pregnancy in multiple sclerosis. Clones were sequenced by immunoSEQ multiplex PCR, and TCRdb holds only the in-frame ones, with some missing. Among more than 65,000 clones listed, over 80% were seen once. The sample here was CD4+ T cells from peripheral blood mononuclear cells, taken before pregnancy. The receptors here all came from a female donor with multiple sclerosis, enrolled in a pregnancy study.

The chain has TRBV5-1 and TRBJ2-3; D not certain. Trimming cost V 2 bases and J 1 base, with 5 bases left between them. This CDR3 has 13 amino acids. Germline lookup yields CDR1 SGHRS and CDR2 YFSETQ. The CDR3 DNA reads TGCGCCAGCAGCTTCCGGGGCACAGATACGCAGTATTTT. Translated, it gives CASSFRGTDTQYF.

This rearrangement joins TRBV2 to TRBJ2-7; 8 bases are a match to TRBD1. V trimming: 6 bases; J trimming: 7 bases; junction bases outside the gene matches: 5. CDR1 is SNHLY and CDR2 is FYNNEI in the germline V gene. CDR3 length: 12 amino acids. The CDR3 DNA sequence: TGTGCCAGCAGCAGGGGGCTATGGGAGCAGTACTTC. Translated: CASSRGLWEQYF.

The chain recombines TRBV9 with TRBJ2-1, with D possibly matching TRBD2 (6 bases). V was trimmed by 1 base and J by 0 bases, leaving 8 bases between them. The CDR3 contains 15 residues. CDR1 SGDLS and CDR2 YYNGEE come from the germline V gene. CDR3 residues: CASSVKTSSYNEQFF. The CDR3, as DNA: TGTGCCAGCAGCGTAAAGACTAGCTCCTACAATGAGCAGTTCTTC.

The V and J genes are TRBV19 and TRBJ2-1, with TRBD2 matching 8 bases. V was pared by 3 bases and J by 8 bases, with 3 bases of the junction left unmatched. Germline-derived CDR1 and CDR2 are LNHDA and SQIVND (reference sequence). This CDR3 has 13 amino acids. For the CDR3, the DNA is TGTGCCAGTAGTATTGACGGGAGGGATGAGCAGTTCTTC. As protein: CASSIDGRDEQFF.

This chain joins TRBV27 and TRBJ1-6, with 10 bases that match TRBD1. The V and J ends lost 5 bases and 5 bases, in that order; junction bases with no gene match: 3. This CDR3 contains 15 residues. Germline loops: CDR1 MNHEY, CDR2 SMNVEV (reference sequence). CDR3 sequence: CASSRQGAHNSPLHF. The CDR3 bases are TGTGCCAGCAGTAGACAGGGGGCGCATAATTCACCCCTCCACTTT.

DNA of the CDR3: TGTGCCAGCAGCCCCCGGACAGTGAACACTGAAGCTTTCTTT. Translation: CASSPRTVNTEAFF. V usage is TRBV7-8 and J usage is TRBJ1-1; a weak D match, TRBD1 (6 bases). The length of the CDR3 is 14 residues. Germline V gives CDR1 SGHVS, CDR2 FQNEAQ. V was shortened by 5 bases and J by 0 bases, with 10 bases between the two germline ends.

This chain joins TRBV29-1 and TRBJ2-7, with TRBD2 matching over 14 bases. The CDR3 length is 16 residues. Trimming at V came to 7 bases and at J to 6 bases, leaving 14 bases not matched to a gene. Germline CDR1 reads SQVTM; CDR2 reads ANQGSEA. The CDR3 nucleotides read TGCAGCGCTTCCTCACTGACTAGCGGGAGGGCCGGCGAGCAGTACTTC. Translated: CSASSLTSGRAGEQYF.

The chain links TRBV18 to TRBJ2-5; 12 bases line up with TRBD2. Germline-derived CDR1 and CDR2 are KGHSH and LQKENI. With V trimmed by 3 bases and J by 5 bases, 7 bases remained unmatched. CDR3 length equals 16 residues. CDR3 nucleotides: TGTGCCAGCTCACCTAAGCTAGCGGGAGGGCCGGAGACCCAGTACTTC. Its protein product is CASSPKLAGGPETQYF.

The chain is built from TRBV30 and TRBJ2-7; 9 nucleotides align to TRBD1. With 0 bases clipped from V and 5 bases from J, the junction kept 5 bases outside the gene matches. Germline V gene sequence: CDR1 GTSNPN, CDR2 SVGIG (reference sequence). This CDR3 region has 14 residues. In DNA, the CDR3 is TGTGCCTGGAGTGTACAGGGGGCGCGCGACGAGCAGTACTTC. Its protein product is CAWSVQGARDEQYF. Full variable domain (outside the CDR3, taken from reference TRBV30 and TRBJ2-7): SQTIHQWPATLVQPVGSPLSLECTVEGTSNPNLYWYRQAAGRGLQLLFYSVGIGQISSEVPQNLSASRPQDRQFILSSKKLLLSDSGFYLCAWSVQGARDEQYFGPGTRLTVT.

This chain connects TRBV6-4 to TRBJ1-1, with 10 bases that match TRBD1. The V gene end was trimmed by 4 bases and the J gene end by 0 bases; junction bases not matched to a gene: 14. Germline lookup yields CDR1 MRHNA and CDR2 SNTAGT. This CDR3 comprises 19 residues. CDR3 residues: CASSATGQGVLGMNTEAFF. CDR3 nucleotides: TGTGCCAGCAGTGCTACCGGACAGGGGGTTTTAGGGATGAACACTGAAGCTTTCTTT.

CDR3 sequence reads: CASGGANYGYTF. The CDR3 DNA sequence: TGTGCCAGCGGAGGGGCTAACTATGGCTACACCTTC. This chain joins TRBV6-6 and TRBJ1-2, with a tentative D call TRBD1 (5 bases). Germline V CDR1 and CDR2: MNHNY, SVGAGI (reference sequence). This CDR3 is 12 amino acids long. V gave up 8 bases and J gave up 0 bases, with 7 bases separating them.